This passage covers 5 T cell receptor beta chains from one sample sequenced in a study of T-cell reconstitution after alpha-beta-depleted transplantation in children. A library of TCRbeta sequences, prepared with unique molecular identifiers, was generated. Via MiXCR, TCRdb re-called the PCR reads, giving one row per CDR3 protein. The sample holds 350,000 to 400,000 distinct CDR3 sequences; around 21% are singletons and the top ten take 3.5% to 4%. Sequences were derived from PBMCs from the stem cell graft donor, sampled from the stem cell graft. These receptors were obtained from a human donor who donated a stem cell graft to a child with acute myeloid leukemia.

V usage is TRBV12-5 and J usage is TRBJ2-5, with TRBD2 matching over 8 bases. J was trimmed by 3 bases and V by 6 bases; bases with no gene match: 18. Germline CDR1 LGHNT, CDR2 FRNRAP. The CDR3 is 18 amino acids. The CDR3 DNA follows: TGTGCTAGTGGAAGATCGGTGGGAGCGGGAGTGGTGGAAGAGACCCAGTACTTC. Residues: CASGRSVGAGVVEETQYF. Filled out from reference TRBV12-5 and TRBJ2-5, the complete variable domain reads DARVTQTPRHKVTEMGQEVTMRCQPILGHNTVFWYRQTMMQGLELLAYFRNRAPLDDSGMPKDRFSAEMPDATLATLKIQPSEPRDSAVYFCASGRSVGAGVVEETQYFGPGTRLLVL.

The chain recombines TRBV12-3 or TRBV12-4 with TRBJ1-1; D unresolved. With 7 bases removed from V and 1 base from J, the gap between germline ends came to 10 bases. The CDR3 sequence is 13 residues long. The CDR3 region has the DNA TGTGCCAGCAATTACATGAGGAACACTGAAGCTTTCTTT. Protein sequence: CASNYMRNTEAFF.

This clonotype was seen just once. The V call is TRBV2, the J call TRBJ2-2, with D possibly called TRBD1 or TRBD2 (5 bases each). Germline V gene data show CDR1 as SNHLY and CDR2 as FYNNEI. This CDR3 spans 14 amino acids. Trimming shortened V by 7 bases and J by 5 bases, and 14 bases separated the two germline ends. CDR3 nucleotide sequence: TGTGCCAGCACCCTTCAGGGACGAACCGGGGAGCTGTTTTTT. As protein: CASTLQGRTGELFF.

This clonotype was picked up a small number of times. In nucleotides, the CDR3 is TGTGCCAGCGGGGGACTAGCGGGAGCGGGAGAGACCCAGTACTTC. Its translation is CASGGLAGAGETQYF. The rearrangement joins TRBV27 to TRBJ2-5; TRBD2 matches at 14 bases. Germline trimming cut 8 bases from V and 4 bases from J; bases unmatched to any gene: 6. CDR3 length equals 15 residues. Germline CDR1 reads MNHEY; CDR2 reads SMNVEV (reference sequence).

The chain couples TRBV12-3 or TRBV12-4 to TRBJ2-3; D perhaps matches TRBD1 (5 bases). The ends were cut back, 8 bases at V and 2 bases at J, with 20 bases in the middle. This CDR3 has 16 amino acids. The CDR3 DNA follows: TGTGCCAGCTCCAAGGATGGGGCGCGAATCACAGATACGCAGTATTTT. It translates to CASSKDGARITDTQYF.